The 29 T cell receptor beta chains given below trace back to one sample, sequenced in a study of early T cells in non-severe SARS-CoV-2 infection. From the 5' RACE reads, TCRdb called clonotypes with MiXCR, one entry per CDR3 protein. The table includes tens of thousands of distinct CDR3 sequences, roughly 8.4% detected once. Sequencing was done on a sample of whole blood. Receptors originate from an adult who was a healthcare worker with PCR-confirmed SARS-CoV-2 infection or an uninfected control (not recorded which).

This clonotype appeared many times. The chain links TRBV29-1 to TRBJ2-5; 7 bases align to TRBD1. V dropped 5 bases and J dropped 4; count of bases not matched to a gene: 13. The CDR3 is made up of 15 amino acids. The germline V gene encodes CDR1 SQVTM and CDR2 ANQGSEA. CDR3 sequence reads: CSVPVLHRGRETQYF. In DNA, the CDR3 is TGCAGCGTTCCGGTGCTCCATAGGGGGCGAGAGACCCAGTACTTC.

This clonotype was seen at least ten times. This chain connects TRBV2 to TRBJ1-6, with TRBD1 matching over 7 bases. CDR1 and CDR2 from the germline V gene are SNHLY and FYNNEI. The CDR3 runs to 14 residues. Trimming took 5 bases from V and 7 from J; bases not matched to a gene: 5. This chain's CDR3 is CASSSQGDNSPLHF. The CDR3 nucleotides are TGTGCCAGCAGTTCCCAGGGGGACAATTCACCCCTCCACTTT.

Many counts were recorded for this clonotype. The chain recombines TRBV12-3 or TRBV12-4 with TRBJ2-4, with 11 nucleotides matching TRBD2. This CDR3 is built from 16 residues. V shed 11 bases, J shed 1 base, and the junction held 10 bases outside the gene matches. This CDR3 is CAQGTSGSGAKNIQYF. For the CDR3, the DNA is TGTGCCCAGGGTACTAGCGGGAGTGGGGCCAAAAACATTCAGTACTTC.

V is TRBV7-6 and J is TRBJ2-7; 8 bases are shared with TRBD1. The CDR3 is 15 amino acids. Germline V CDR1 and CDR2: SGHVS, FNYEAQ. The ends lost 1 base at V and 7 bases at J; junction bases unmatched: 9. In nucleotides, the CDR3 is TGTGCCAGCAGCTTAGAAGGGACAGGAGTAGGGGAGCAGTACTTC. Its translation: CASSLEGTGVGEQYF.

This chain connects TRBV7-2 to TRBJ2-3; D may be TRBD1 (5 bases). The length of the CDR3 is 18 residues. The V end was cut by 3 bases, the J end by 4 bases, with 23 bases between. Germline-derived CDR1 and CDR2 are SGHTA and FQGNSA. DNA for the CDR3: TGTGCCAGCAGCTTTCGTAAGGGGAAGACCATAATACCAGATACGCAGTATTTT. Translated, it gives CASSFRKGKTIIPDTQYF.

This clonotype was recorded many times. The chain combines TRBV6-1 with TRBJ1-1, with 8 bases that match TRBD1. The V and J ends lost 6 bases and 1 base, in that order; junction bases with no gene match: 7. CDR1 MNHNS and CDR2 SASEGT come from the germline V gene. This CDR3 region has 15 residues. In DNA form, the CDR3 reads TGTGCCAGCAGAACACAGGACAGGGCGAACACTGAAGCTTTCTTT. Translating gives CASRTQDRANTEAFF.

This clonotype was detected only a few times. The rearrangement joins TRBV27 to TRBJ2-7; D tentatively reads TRBD1 or TRBD2 (6 bases each). The CDR3 covers 14 residues. Trimming stripped 3 bases from V and 4 bases from J, with 13 bases between. Germline V gene sequence: CDR1 MNHEY, CDR2 SMNVEV (reference sequence). In DNA, the CDR3 is TGTGCCAGCAGTTTCGTACAGGGAGGTTACGAGCAGTACTTC. This sequence encodes CASSFVQGGYEQYF.

Only a few counts were recorded for this clonotype. The rearrangement links TRBV24-1 to TRBJ1-5, with D unclear. V lost 1 base, J lost 6 bases, and 9 bases lay in between. Germline lookup yields CDR1 KGHDR and CDR2 SFDVKD. The CDR3 extends over 14 amino acids. CDR3 residues: CATSDFEQTQPQHF. CDR3 nucleotide sequence: TGTGCCACCAGTGATTTCGAACAGACTCAGCCCCAGCATTTT.

This chain connects TRBV28 to TRBJ1-2, with 9 bases aligning to TRBD1. Unmatched junction bases numbered 5, after V lost 5 bases and J lost 4 bases. The CDR3 is made up of 14 amino acids. The V gene's germline CDR1 is MDHEN and CDR2 SYDVKM. In DNA, the CDR3 is TGTGCCAGCAGTACTACAGGGGGCGGCTATGGCTACACCTTC. Residues: CASSTTGGGYGYTF.

This clonotype showed up many times. This chain links TRBV7-2 with TRBJ2-7; D is unclear. The germline CDR1 and CDR2 sequences are SGHTA and FQGNSA. The CDR3 has 12 residues. Between the trimmed V and J ends, which lost 5 bases and 4 bases, there was a span of 9 bases. CDR3: CASSVRPYEQYF. CDR3 bases: TGTGCCAGCAGCGTGAGACCTTACGAGCAGTACTTC.

The rearrangement joins TRBV10-1 to TRBJ1-1, with D possibly TRBD1 on 5 matching bases. From germline, CDR1 is WNHNN and CDR2 SYGVQD (reference sequence). CDR3 size: 15 residues. The ends were cut back, 1 base at V and 3 bases at J, with 12 bases in the middle. The CDR3 region is CASSEWRGLDTEAFF. The CDR3 nucleotides are TGCGCCAGCAGTGAGTGGAGGGGCCTGGACACTGAAGCTTTCTTT.

A note on this clonotype: A read error may account for a junction end that differs from germline. This chain links TRBV5-4 with TRBJ1-1; 8 nucleotides match TRBD1. This CDR3 is 17 amino acids long. CDR1 and CDR2 from the germline V gene are SGHNT and YYREEE (reference sequence). The DNA of the CDR3 is TGTGCCAGCAGCTTGGGTGGGACAGGTGGTACTGGCACTGAAGTTTTCTTT. Translated, it gives CASSLGGTGGTGTEVFF.

The chain has TRBV19 and TRBJ2-2, with 7 bases that match TRBD2. Germline-derived CDR1 and CDR2 are LNHDA and SQIVND (reference sequence). There are 15 residues in the CDR3. Trimming cost V 4 bases and J 4 bases; bases outside gene matches: 6. The CDR3 sequence: CASSKVLAVTGELFF. DNA of the CDR3: TGTGCCAGTAGTAAGGTCCTAGCGGTCACCGGGGAGCTGTTTTTT.

The CDR3 sequence: CASSSSGAEETQYF. CDR3 bases: TGTGCCAGCAGCTCCTCCGGGGCAGAAGAGACCCAGTACTTC. The J gene is TRBJ2-5, the V gene TRBV25-1; D could derive from TRBD1 or TRBD2 (5 bases each). CDR1 is MGHDK and CDR2 is SYGVNS in the germline V gene. Between the trimmed V and J ends, which lost 6 bases and 3 bases, there was a span of 14 bases. The CDR3 is 14 amino acids.

Many counts were recorded for this clonotype. The rearrangement joins TRBV20-1 to TRBJ1-1, with 10 nucleotides matching TRBD1. CDR3 length: 15 residues. The trim removed 5 bases at V and 3 bases at J, leaving 9 bases unmatched. Germline CDR1 DFQATT, CDR2 SNEGSKA (reference sequence). The CDR3 DNA is TGCAGTGCTCCTCCGCGACAGGGGGCGGACACTGAAGCTTTCTTT. Amino acids: CSAPPRQGADTEAFF.

The chain has TRBV5-4 and TRBJ2-2; D not resolved. The germline CDR1 and CDR2 sequences are SGHNT and YYREEE (reference sequence). This CDR3 region has 13 residues. V shed 2 bases and J shed 1 base, with 3 bases lying between them. The CDR3 sequence: CASSLGNTGELFF. The CDR3 nucleotides read TGTGCCAGCAGCTTAGGGAACACCGGGGAGCTGTTTTTT.

J is TRBJ2-1 and V is TRBV18, with D possibly matching TRBD2 (6 bases). The CDR3 is 15 amino acids. CDR1 and CDR2 (germline): KGHSH, LQKENI. V lost 0 bases and J 8 bases, leaving 14 bases between the germline ends. The DNA for the CDR3 is TGTGCCAGCTCACCACCGCCGGGGGTTAGAGATGAGCAGTTCTTC. This sequence encodes CASSPPPGVRDEQFF.

The sample holds a few counts of this clonotype. The J gene is TRBJ2-1, the V gene TRBV11-2, with a tentative D call TRBD1 (6 bases). Germline CDR1 SGHAT, CDR2 FQNNGV. There are 14 residues in the CDR3. Trimming removed 3 bases from V and 6 bases from J, with 12 bases in between. CDR3 amino acids: CASSFVDRFNEQFF. For the CDR3, the DNA is TGTGCCAGCAGCTTCGTGGACAGATTCAATGAGCAGTTCTTC.

There are a few counts of this clonotype. The J gene is TRBJ2-7, the V gene TRBV28; 14 bases agree with TRBD2. This CDR3 is 17 amino acids long. CDR1 is MDHEN, CDR2 SYDVKM, per germline. V trimming: 5 bases; J trimming: 3 bases; junction bases outside the gene matches: 9. CDR3 sequence reads: CASSPSTSGRAVYEQYF. CDR3 in DNA: TGTGCCAGCAGTCCTTCGACTAGCGGGAGGGCCGTCTACGAGCAGTACTTC.

This clonotype has only a few counts. The chain uses TRBV20-1 and TRBJ2-7; D is possibly TRBD2 (6 bases). V lost 3 bases and J lost 2, with 14 bases in between. The CDR3 has 14 residues. Germline V lookup: CDR1 DFQATT, CDR2 SNEGSKA (reference sequence). Here the CDR3 reads CSASIGGYPYEQYF. The CDR3 nucleotides are TGCAGTGCTAGTATAGGAGGGTACCCCTACGAGCAGTACTTC.

This clonotype has a handful of counts. This chain joins TRBV19 and TRBJ2-2; D is possibly TRBD1 (5 bases). Germline CDR1 and CDR2: LNHDA and SQIVND (reference sequence). Trimming pared 2 bases from V and 4 bases from J, leaving 14 bases between. This CDR3 contains 16 residues. CDR3 in amino acids: CASSINSARGTGELFF. As DNA, the CDR3 is TGTGCCAGTAGTATAAACAGCGCAAGGGGCACCGGGGAGCTGTTTTTT.

The chain recombines TRBV3-1 with TRBJ1-2; D is possibly TRBD1 (5 bases). Trimming took off 0 bases at V and 9 bases at J, with 17 bases between the two ends. CDR3 length equals 15 residues. Germline V lookup: CDR1 LGHDT, CDR2 YNNKEL (reference sequence). The DNA of the CDR3 is TGTGCCAGCAGCCAAGAAGGGGTCCGTCCCAATCGCTACACCTTC. This gives the protein CASSQEGVRPNRYTF.

Many counts were recorded for this clonotype. The chain employs TRBV6-1 and TRBJ2-3, with TRBD2 matching over 10 bases. Unmatched junction bases numbered 10, after V lost 5 bases and J lost 5 bases. The length of the CDR3 is 16 residues. From germline, CDR1 is MNHNS and CDR2 SASEGT. This CDR3 reads CASSPSFLAGGDTQYF. The DNA for the CDR3 is TGTGCCAGCAGTCCGTCGTTTTTAGCGGGAGGAGATACGCAGTATTTT.

This clonotype was found a few times. The chain is built from TRBV7-2 and TRBJ2-1; no clear D. The germline V and J ends were trimmed by 5 bases and 3 bases, with 17 bases remaining between them. Per the germline V gene, CDR1 is SGHTA and CDR2 is FQGNSA. This CDR3 is 16 amino acids long. The CDR3 DNA reads as TGTGCCAGCAGCCCACAACCCCCGAGGTTCTACAATGAGCAGTTCTTC. It yields the protein CASSPQPPRFYNEQFF.

Many counts were recorded for this clonotype. The gene calls are TRBV6-5 and TRBJ2-7; D possibly corresponds to TRBD2 (6 bases). Germline assignment: CDR1 MNHEY and CDR2 SVGAGI. The CDR3 has 14 residues. V was shortened by 5 bases and J by 1 base, with 12 bases between the two germline ends. This chain's CDR3 is CASSDPGTSYEQYF. The DNA for the CDR3 is TGTGCCAGCAGTGATCCCGGGACTTCCTACGAGCAGTACTTC.

This clonotype showed up many times. The chain carries TRBV20-1 and TRBJ1-5; possibly TRBD1 for D (6 bases). The V end lost 5 bases, the J end lost 4 bases, and 9 bases lay between the germline ends. This CDR3 has 12 residues. Germline CDR1 is DFQATT and CDR2 is SNEGSKA (reference sequence). The CDR3 bases are TGCAGTGCTTCTACAGGGAATCAGCCCCAGCATTTT. Translating it yields CSASTGNQPQHF.

The sample holds many counts of this clonotype. The chain links TRBV2 to TRBJ2-2; no reliable D call. V was pared by 6 bases and J by 5 bases, with 10 bases between. The CDR3 loop spans 13 amino acids. CDR1 SNHLY and CDR2 FYNNEI come from the germline V gene. The CDR3 region has the DNA TGTGCCAGCAGCGGGTGGCAGACCGGGGAGCTGTTTTTT. Residues: CASSGWQTGELFF.

This clonotype was recorded at least ten times. The J gene is TRBJ2-3, the V gene TRBV6-5, with D possibly matching TRBD1 (5 bases). CDR3 length equals 16 residues. In germline, CDR1 is MNHEY, CDR2 SVGAGI. V was shortened by 4 bases and J by 0 bases, with 14 bases between the two germline ends. CDR3 bases: TGTGCCAGCAGTTCTCTCTGGACACCTAGCACAGATACGCAGTATTTT. Translation gives CASSSLWTPSTDTQYF.

There are many counts of this clonotype. The J gene is TRBJ2-1, the V gene TRBV15; no definite D call. Germline V CDR1 and CDR2: LNHNV, YYDKDF (reference sequence). Trimming removed 3 bases at V and 0 bases at J, with 15 bases between. This CDR3 region has 17 residues. CDR3 coding DNA: TGTGCCACCAGCAGCACTAACCGGTTGAGCTCCTACAATGAGCAGTTCTTC. Its protein product is CATSSTNRLSSYNEQFF.